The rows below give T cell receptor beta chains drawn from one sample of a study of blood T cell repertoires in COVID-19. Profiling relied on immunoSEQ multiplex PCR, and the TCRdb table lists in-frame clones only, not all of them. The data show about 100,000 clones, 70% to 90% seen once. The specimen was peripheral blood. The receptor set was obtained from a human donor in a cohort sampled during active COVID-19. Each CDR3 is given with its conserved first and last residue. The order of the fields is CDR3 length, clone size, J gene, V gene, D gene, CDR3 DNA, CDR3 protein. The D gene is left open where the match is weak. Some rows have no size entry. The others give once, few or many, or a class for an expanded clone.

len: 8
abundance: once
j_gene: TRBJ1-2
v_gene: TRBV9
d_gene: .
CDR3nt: TGTGCCAGCAGCGCAGGGAACTTC
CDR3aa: CASSAGNF

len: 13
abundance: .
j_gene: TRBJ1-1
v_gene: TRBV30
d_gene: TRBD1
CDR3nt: TGTGCCTGGACACGGACAGGGAAGGGCGAAGCTTTCTTT
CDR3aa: CAWTRTGKGEAFF

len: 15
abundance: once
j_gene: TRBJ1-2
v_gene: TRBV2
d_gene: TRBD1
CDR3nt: TGTGCCAGATCCCGGGACAGCGATCTTAACTATGGCTACACCTTC
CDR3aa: CARSRDSDLNYGYTF

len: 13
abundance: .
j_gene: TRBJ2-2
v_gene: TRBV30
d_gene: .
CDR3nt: TGTGCCTGGAGGGCACAGGGATCCGGGGAGCTGTTTTTT
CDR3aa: CAWRAQGSGELFF

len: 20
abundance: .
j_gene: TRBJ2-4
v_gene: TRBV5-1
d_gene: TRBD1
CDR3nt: TGCGCCAGCAGCTTGGCCTCCGACGCTGGACAGGCCTCAGCCAAAAACATTCAGTACTTC
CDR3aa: CASSLASDAGQASAKNIQYF

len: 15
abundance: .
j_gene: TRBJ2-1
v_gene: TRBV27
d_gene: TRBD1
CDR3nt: TGTGCCAGCAGTCCAGGGACAGGGGGGGCCAATGAGCAGTTCTTC
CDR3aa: CASSPGTGGANEQFF

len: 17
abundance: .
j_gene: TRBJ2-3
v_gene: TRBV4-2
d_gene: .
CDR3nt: TGTGCCAGCAGCCGCCAGAGCCCTAGCGTGGGCACAGATACGCAGTATTTT
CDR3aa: CASSRQSPSVGTDTQYF

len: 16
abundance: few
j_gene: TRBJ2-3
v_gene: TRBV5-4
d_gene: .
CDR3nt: TGTGCCAGCAGCCAAGATCCGGGTTCCAATAGTGGTACGCAGTATTTT
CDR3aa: CASSQDPGSNSGTQYF

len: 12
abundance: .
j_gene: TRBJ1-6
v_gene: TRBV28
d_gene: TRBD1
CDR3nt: TGTGCCATTTCGGGACAGGCCTCACCCCTCCACTTT
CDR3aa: CAISGQASPLHF

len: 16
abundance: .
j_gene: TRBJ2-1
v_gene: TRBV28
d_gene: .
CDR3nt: TGTGCCAGCAGGGGGTTTGGGGAGGTCATTTGGGATGAGCAGTTCTTC
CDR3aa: CASRGFGEVIWDEQFF

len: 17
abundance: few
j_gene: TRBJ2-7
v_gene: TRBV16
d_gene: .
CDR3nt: TGTGCCAGCAGCCCTCAACTCCTTGACAGTTCCCTTTACGAGCAGTACTTC
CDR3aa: CASSPQLLDSSLYEQYF

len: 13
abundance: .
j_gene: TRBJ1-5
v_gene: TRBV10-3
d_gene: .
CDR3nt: TGTGCCATCAGTGAGCACAGGGATCAGCCCCAGCATTTT
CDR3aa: CAISEHRDQPQHF

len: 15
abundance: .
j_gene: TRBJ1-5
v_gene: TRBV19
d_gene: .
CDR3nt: TGTGCCAGTAGTATAAGGACGGGGGGCAATCAGCCCCAGCATTTT
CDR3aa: CASSIRTGGNQPQHF

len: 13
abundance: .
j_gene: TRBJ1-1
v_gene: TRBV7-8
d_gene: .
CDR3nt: TGTGCCAGCAGCTTCGGGACAAAATCGGGAGCTTTCTTT
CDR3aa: CASSFGTKSGAFF

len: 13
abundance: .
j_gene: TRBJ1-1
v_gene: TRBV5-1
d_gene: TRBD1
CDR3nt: TGCGCCAGCAGCTCGGGGACAGACACTGAAGCTTTCTTT
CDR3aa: CASSSGTDTEAFF

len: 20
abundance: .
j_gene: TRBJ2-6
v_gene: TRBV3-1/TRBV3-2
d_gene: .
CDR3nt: TGTGCCAGCAGCTCAAGGCTAGCGGACAGTTGGGGCTCTGGGGCCAACGTCCTGACTTTC
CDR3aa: CASSSRLADSWGSGANVLTF

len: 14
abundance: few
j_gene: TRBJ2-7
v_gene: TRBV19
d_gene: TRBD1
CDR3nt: TGTGCCAGTAGTATTTCGGGACAGAACTACGAGCAGTACTTC
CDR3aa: CASSISGQNYEQYF

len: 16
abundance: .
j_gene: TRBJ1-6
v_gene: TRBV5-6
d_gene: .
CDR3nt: TGTGCCAGCAGCTTGGCCAAGGTTCGAGGGAATTCACCCCTCCACTTT
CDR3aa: CASSLAKVRGNSPLHF

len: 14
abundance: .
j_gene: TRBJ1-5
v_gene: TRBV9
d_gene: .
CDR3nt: TGTGCCAGCAGTCTTAGCGCGGGGAATCAGCCCCAGCATTTT
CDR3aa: CASSLSAGNQPQHF

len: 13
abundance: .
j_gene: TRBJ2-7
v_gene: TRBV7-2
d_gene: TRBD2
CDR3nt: TGTGCCAGCAGCCAGGATAGCGGGAGGGTGCAGTACTTC
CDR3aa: CASSQDSGRVQYF

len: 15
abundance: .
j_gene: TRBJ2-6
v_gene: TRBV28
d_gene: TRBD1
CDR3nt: TGTGCCAGCAGCGAAAGGGGGCTCGGGGCCAACGTCCTGACTTTC
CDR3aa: CASSERGLGANVLTF

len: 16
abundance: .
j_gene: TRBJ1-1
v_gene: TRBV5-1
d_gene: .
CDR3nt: TGCGCCAGCAGCTTGGCCGGGACCCTGGCGGGGACTGAAGCTTTCTTT
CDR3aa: CASSLAGTLAGTEAFF

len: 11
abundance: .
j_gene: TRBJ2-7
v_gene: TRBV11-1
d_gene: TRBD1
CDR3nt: TGTGCCAGCAGCTACGGGACAGGGGTCTACTTC
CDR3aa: CASSYGTGVYF

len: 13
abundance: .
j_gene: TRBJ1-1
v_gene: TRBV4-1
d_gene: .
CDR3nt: TGCGCCAGCAGCCTCGCAGGGGACACTGAAGCTTTCTTT
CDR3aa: CASSLAGDTEAFF

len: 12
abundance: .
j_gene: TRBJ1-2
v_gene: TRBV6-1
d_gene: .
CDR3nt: TGTGCCAGCAGTGACAGGGCCTATGGCTACACCTTC
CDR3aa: CASSDRAYGYTF

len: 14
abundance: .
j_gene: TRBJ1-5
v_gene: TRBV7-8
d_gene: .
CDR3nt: TGTGCCAGCAGCTTGGGGGGTTCGGGGCAGCCCCAGCATTTT
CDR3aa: CASSLGGSGQPQHF

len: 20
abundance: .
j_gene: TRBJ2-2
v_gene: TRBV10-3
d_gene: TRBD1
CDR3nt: TGTGCCATCAGTGAGGATCCGGATTATACAGGGGGCATAGTTTCCGGGGAGCTGTTTTTT
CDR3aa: CAISEDPDYTGGIVSGELFF

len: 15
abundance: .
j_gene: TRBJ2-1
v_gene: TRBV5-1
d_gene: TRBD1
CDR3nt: TGCGCCAGCAGCTTGGCCTGGACAGGGACAAATGAGCAGTTCTTC
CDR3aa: CASSLAWTGTNEQFF

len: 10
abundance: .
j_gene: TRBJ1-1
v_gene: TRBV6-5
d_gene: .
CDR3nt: TGTGCCGCAAGGAGGACTGAAGCTTTCTTT
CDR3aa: CAARRTEAFF

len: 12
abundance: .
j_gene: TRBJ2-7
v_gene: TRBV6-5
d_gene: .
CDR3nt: TGTGCCAGTAGAGCCGGGGCCTACGAGCAGTACTTC
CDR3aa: CASRAGAYEQYF

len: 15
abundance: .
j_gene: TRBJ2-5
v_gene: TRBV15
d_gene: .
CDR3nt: TGTGCCACCAGCAGAGCCTCGAGCGGGCTAGAGACCCAGTACTTC
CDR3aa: CATSRASSGLETQYF

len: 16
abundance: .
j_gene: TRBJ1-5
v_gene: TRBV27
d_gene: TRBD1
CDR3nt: TGTGCCAGCAGTCAGAACTACAGGGGCTTAGATCAGCCCCAGCATTTT
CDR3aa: CASSQNYRGLDQPQHF

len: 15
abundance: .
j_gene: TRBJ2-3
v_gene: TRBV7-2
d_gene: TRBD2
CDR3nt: TGTGCCAGCAGCCCCCTAGCGGCCTTGTCTGATACGCAGTATTTT
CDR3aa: CASSPLAALSDTQYF

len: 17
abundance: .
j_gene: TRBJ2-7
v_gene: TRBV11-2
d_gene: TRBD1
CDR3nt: TGTGCCAGCAGTTACGACAGGGGGAGGGTGAGCTCCTACGAGCAGTACTTC
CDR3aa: CASSYDRGRVSSYEQYF

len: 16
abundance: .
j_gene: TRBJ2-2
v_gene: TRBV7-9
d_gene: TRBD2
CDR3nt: TGTGCCAGCAGCCCCGGACTAGCGGGAGACACCGGGGAGCTGTTTTTT
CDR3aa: CASSPGLAGDTGELFF

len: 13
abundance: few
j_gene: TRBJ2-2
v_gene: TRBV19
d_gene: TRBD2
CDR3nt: TGTGCCAGTAACGGGGGAGGGTTCGGGGAGCTGTTTTTT
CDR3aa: CASNGGGFGELFF

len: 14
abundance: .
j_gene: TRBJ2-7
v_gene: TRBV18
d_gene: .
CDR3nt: TGTGCCAGCTCACCAGTCGAACAGTCCTACGAGCAGTACTTC
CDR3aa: CASSPVEQSYEQYF

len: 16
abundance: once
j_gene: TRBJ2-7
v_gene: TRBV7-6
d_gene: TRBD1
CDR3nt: TGTGCCAGCAGCTTAGCGGGACAGGGAACCTTCCACGAGCAGTACTTC
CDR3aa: CASSLAGQGTFHEQYF

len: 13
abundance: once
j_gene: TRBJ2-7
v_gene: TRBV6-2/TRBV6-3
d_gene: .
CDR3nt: TGTGCCAGCAGTTACCATCAGGGGTACGAGCAGTACTTC
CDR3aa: CASSYHQGYEQYF

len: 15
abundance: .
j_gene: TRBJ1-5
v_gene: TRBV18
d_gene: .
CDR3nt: TGTGCCAGCTCACCGGACCAAGGGGGCAATCAGCCCCAGCATTTT
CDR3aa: CASSPDQGGNQPQHF

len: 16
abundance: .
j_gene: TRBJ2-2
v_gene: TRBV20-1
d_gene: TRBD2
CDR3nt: TGCAGTGCTAGTATCCTAGCGGGAGGTCGGACCGGGGAGCTGTTTTTT
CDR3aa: CSASILAGGRTGELFF

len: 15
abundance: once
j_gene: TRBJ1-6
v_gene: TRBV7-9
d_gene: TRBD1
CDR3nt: TGTGCCAGCAGCCCAGATCGGACAGGGGTTTCACCCCTCCACTTT
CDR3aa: CASSPDRTGVSPLHF

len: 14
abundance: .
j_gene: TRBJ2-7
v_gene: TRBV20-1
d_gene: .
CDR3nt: TGCAGTGCTAGTTCCCCCTGGGACACCTACGAGCAGTACTTC
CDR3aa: CSASSPWDTYEQYF

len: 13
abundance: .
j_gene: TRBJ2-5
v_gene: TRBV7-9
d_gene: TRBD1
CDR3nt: TGTGCCAGCAGCTCGACAGGGGCGGAGACCCAGTACTTC
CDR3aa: CASSSTGAETQYF

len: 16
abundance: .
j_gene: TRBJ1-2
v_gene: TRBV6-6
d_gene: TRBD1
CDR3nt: TGTGCCAGCAGTTACCCCCAGGGACAGGGGGCCTATGGCTACACCTTC
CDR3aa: CASSYPQGQGAYGYTF

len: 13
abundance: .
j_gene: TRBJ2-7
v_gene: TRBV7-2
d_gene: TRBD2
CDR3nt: TGTGCCAGCAGCCCCCGGACTAGCAGGGAGCAGTACTTC
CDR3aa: CASSPRTSREQYF

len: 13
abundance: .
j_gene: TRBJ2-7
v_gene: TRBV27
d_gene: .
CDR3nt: TGTGCCAGCAGTCAAAATGGGGGAGGAGAGCAGTACTTC
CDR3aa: CASSQNGGGEQYF

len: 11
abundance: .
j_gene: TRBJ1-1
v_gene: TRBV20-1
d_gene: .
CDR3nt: TGCAGTGCTAGAGGGACAGTTGAAGCTTTCTTT
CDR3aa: CSARGTVEAFF

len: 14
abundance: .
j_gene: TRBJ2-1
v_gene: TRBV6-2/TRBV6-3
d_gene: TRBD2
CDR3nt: TGTGCCAGCAGTTTAGCGGGAGAATACAATGAGCAGTTCTTC
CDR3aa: CASSLAGEYNEQFF

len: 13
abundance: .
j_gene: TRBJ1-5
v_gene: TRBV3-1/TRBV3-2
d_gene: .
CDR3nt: TGTGCCAGCAGCCCCCTTAGCAATCAGCCCCAGCATTTT
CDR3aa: CASSPLSNQPQHF

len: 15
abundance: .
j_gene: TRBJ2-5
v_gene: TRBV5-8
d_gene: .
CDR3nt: TGTGCCAGCAGACCCGGAGGGCTCCTTCAAGAGACCCAGTACTTC
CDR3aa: CASRPGGLLQETQYF

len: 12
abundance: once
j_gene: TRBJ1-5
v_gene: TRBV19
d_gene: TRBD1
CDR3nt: TGTGCCAGTAGTCTAATACAGGGGTCCCAGCATTTT
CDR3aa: CASSLIQGSQHF

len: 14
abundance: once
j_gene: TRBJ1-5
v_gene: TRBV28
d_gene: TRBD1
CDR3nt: TGTGCCAGCAACCCAGGGGGTAATAGTCAGCCCCAGCATTTT
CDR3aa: CASNPGGNSQPQHF

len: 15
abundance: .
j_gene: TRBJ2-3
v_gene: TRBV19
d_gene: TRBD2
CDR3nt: TGTGCCAGTAGTATCAGGCTAGCGGGAGCTGATACGCAGTATTTT
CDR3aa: CASSIRLAGADTQYF

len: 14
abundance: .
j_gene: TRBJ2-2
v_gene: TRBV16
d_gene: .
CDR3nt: TGTGCCAGCAGCCAAACAGCGAACACCGGGGAGCTGTTTTTT
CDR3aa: CASSQTANTGELFF

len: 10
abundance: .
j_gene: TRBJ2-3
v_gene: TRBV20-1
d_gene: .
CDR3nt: TGCAGTGCACGGACAGATACGCAGTATTTT
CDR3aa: CSARTDTQYF

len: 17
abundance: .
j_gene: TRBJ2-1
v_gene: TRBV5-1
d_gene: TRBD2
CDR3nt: TGCGCCAGCAGTATGGGACTAGCGGGAGGAGTTCACAATGAGCAGTTCTTC
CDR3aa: CASSMGLAGGVHNEQFF

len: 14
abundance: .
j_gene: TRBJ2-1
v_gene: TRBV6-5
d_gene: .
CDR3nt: TGTGCCACACGGAGGGCTAGCTCCTACAATGAGCAGTTCTTC
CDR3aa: CATRRASSYNEQFF

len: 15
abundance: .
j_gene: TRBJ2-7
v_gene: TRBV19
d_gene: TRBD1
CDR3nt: TGTGCCAGTAGCACACAGGGGGCCTTCGTCTACGAGCAGTACTTC
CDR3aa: CASSTQGAFVYEQYF